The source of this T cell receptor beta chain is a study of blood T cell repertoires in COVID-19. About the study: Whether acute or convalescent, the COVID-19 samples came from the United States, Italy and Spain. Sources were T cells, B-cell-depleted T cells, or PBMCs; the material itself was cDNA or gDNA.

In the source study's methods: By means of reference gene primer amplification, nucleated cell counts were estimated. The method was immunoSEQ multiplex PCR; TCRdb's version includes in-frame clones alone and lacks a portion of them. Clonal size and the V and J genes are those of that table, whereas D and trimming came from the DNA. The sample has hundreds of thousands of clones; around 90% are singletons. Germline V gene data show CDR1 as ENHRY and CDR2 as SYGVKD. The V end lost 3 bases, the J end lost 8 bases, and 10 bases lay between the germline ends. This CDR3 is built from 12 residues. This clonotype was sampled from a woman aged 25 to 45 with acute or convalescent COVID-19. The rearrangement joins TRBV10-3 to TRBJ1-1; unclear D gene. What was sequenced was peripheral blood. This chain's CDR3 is CAISDVAEEAFF. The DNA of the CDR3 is TGTGCCATCAGTGATGTAGCAGAGGAAGCTTTCTTT.